The 3 T cell receptor beta chains below were found in one sample sequenced in a study of shared clonotypes between healthy human individuals. Naive CD8 cells, CD45RO-negative and positively selected for CCR7, excluded terminally differentiated effector memory CD45RA+ cells. Profiled with immunoSEQ multiplex PCR; TCRdb holds only in-frame clones, not every one. The sample includes about 2.1 million clones, roughly 95% of them seen just once. The sample comprised naive CD8+ T cells from PBMCs. The receptor source for this set is a man younger than 35 in good health. Some clones in this sample may be carry-over from other donors' samples.

V is TRBV6-6 and J is TRBJ1-5; D possibly corresponds to TRBD1 (6 bases). The ends were cut back, 2 bases at V and 3 bases at J, with 11 bases in the middle. The length of the CDR3 is 15 residues. Germline lookup yields CDR1 MNHNY and CDR2 SVGAGI (reference sequence). The CDR3 DNA sequence: TGTGCCAGCAGTTACGACGGACAGCCCAATCAGCCCCAGCATTTT. It codes for CASSYDGQPNQPQHF.

The rearrangement uses TRBV27 and TRBJ1-2; 8 nucleotides line up with TRBD1. CDR1 is MNHEY, CDR2 SMNVEV, per germline (reference sequence). The trim removed 5 bases at V and 7 bases at J, leaving 9 bases unmatched. This CDR3 has 14 amino acids. The CDR3 sequence is CASSKEVTGGGYTF. CDR3 nucleotide sequence: TGTGCCAGCAGTAAAGAGGTCACAGGGGGTGGCTACACCTTC.

The chain uses TRBV28 and TRBJ2-7, with 7 bases lining up with TRBD2. The CDR3 spans 17 residues. V lost 4 bases, J lost 7 bases, and 19 bases stayed unmatched. Germline-derived CDR1 and CDR2 are MDHEN and SYDVKM. CDR3 region: CASSYGRGGGPSKEQYF. The CDR3, as DNA: TGTGCCAGCAGTTATGGGCGCGGGGGAGGGCCTTCGAAGGAGCAGTACTTC.